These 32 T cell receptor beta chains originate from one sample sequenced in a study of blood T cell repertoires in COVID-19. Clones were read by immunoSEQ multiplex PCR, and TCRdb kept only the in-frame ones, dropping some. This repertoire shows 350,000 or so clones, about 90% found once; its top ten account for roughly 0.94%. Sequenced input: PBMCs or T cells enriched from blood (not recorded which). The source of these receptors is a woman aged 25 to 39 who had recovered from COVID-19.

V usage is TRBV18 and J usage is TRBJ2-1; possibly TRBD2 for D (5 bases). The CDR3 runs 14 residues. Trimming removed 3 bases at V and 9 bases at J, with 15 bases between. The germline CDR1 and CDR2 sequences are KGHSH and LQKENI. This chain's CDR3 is CASSPPSPSTEQFF. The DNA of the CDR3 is TGTGCCAGCTCACCCCCTAGCCCTAGCACTGAGCAGTTCTTC. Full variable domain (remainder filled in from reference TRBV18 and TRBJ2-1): NAGVMQNPRHLVRRRGQEARLRCSPMKGHSHVYWYRQLPEEGLKFMVYLQKENIIDESGMPKERFSAEFPKEGPSILRIQQVVRGDSAAYFCASSPPSPSTEQFFGPGTRLTVL.

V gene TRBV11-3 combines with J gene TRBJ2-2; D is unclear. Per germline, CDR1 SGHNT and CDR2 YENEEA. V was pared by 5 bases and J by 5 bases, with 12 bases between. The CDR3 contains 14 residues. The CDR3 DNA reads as TGTGCCAGCAGCCGAGGCTTGGTAACCGGGGAGCTGTTTTTT. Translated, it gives CASSRGLVTGELFF.

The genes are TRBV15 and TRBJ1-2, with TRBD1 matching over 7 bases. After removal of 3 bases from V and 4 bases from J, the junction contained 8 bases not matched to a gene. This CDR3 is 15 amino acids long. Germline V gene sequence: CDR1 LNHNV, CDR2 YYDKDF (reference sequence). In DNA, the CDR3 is TGTGCCACCAGCAGCGACAGGGTCGAAGGCTATGGCTACACCTTC. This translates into CATSSDRVEGYGYTF.

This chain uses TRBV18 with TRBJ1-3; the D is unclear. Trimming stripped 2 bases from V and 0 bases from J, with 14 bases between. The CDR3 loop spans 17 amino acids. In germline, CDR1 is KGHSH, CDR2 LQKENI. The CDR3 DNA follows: TGTGCCAGCTCACCAGCGTTCGTTCCCCCCTCTGGAAACACCATATATTTT. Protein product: CASSPAFVPPSGNTIYF.

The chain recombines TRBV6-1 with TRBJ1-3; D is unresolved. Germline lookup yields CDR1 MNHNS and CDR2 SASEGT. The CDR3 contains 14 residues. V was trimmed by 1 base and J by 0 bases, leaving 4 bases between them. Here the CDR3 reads CASSEGASGNTIYF. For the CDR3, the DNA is TGTGCCAGCAGTGAAGGAGCCTCTGGAAACACCATATATTTT.

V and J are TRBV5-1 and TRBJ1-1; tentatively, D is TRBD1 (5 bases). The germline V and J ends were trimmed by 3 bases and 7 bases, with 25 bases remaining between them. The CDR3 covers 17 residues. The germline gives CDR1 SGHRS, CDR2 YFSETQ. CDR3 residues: CASSSDVLSTGFLEAFF. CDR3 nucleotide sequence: TGCGCCAGCAGCTCTGATGTACTAAGTACAGGTTTCCTTGAAGCTTTCTTT.

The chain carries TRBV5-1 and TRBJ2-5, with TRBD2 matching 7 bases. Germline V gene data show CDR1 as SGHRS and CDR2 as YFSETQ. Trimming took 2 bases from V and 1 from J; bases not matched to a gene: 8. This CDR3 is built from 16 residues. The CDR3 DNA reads TGCGCCAGCAGCTTCCGGGTGGGAGGGGTCCAAGAGACCCAGTACTTC. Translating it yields CASSFRVGGVQETQYF. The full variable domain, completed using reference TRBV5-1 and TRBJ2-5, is KAGVTQTPRYLIKTRGQQVTLSCSPISGHRSVSWYQQTPGQGLQFLFEYFSETQRNKGNFPGRFSGRQFSNSRSEMNVSTLELGDSALYLCASSFRVGGVQETQYFGPGTRLLVL.

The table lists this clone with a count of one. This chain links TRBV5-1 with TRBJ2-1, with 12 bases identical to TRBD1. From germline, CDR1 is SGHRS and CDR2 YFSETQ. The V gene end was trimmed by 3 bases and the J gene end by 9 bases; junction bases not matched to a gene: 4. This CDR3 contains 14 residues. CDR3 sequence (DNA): TGCGCCAGCAGCTCGGGACAGGGGGCAGGTGAGCAGTTCTTC. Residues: CASSSGQGAGEQFF.

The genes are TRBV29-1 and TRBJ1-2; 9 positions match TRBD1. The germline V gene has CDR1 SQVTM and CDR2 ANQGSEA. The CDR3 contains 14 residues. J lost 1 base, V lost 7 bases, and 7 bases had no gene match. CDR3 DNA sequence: TGCAGCGCATTACAGGGGGCTCATAACTATGGCTACACCTTC. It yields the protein CSALQGAHNYGYTF.

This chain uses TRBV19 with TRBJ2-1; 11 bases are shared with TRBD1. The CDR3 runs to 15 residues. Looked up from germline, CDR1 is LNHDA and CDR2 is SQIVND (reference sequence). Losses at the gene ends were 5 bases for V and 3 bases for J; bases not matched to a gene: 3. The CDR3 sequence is CASSSGTGGYNEQFF. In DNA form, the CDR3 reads TGTGCCAGTAGTTCTGGGACAGGGGGCTACAATGAGCAGTTCTTC.

This CDR3 reads CASSPGDRGDNQPQHF. Here the CDR3 DNA reads TGTGCCAGCTCACCAGGGGACAGGGGTGACAATCAGCCCCAGCATTTT. The V call is TRBV18, the J call TRBJ1-5, with 10 bases identical to TRBD1. Germline trimming cut 2 bases from V and 3 bases from J; bases unmatched to any gene: 4. The CDR3 totals 16 residues. Germline CDR1 and CDR2: KGHSH and LQKENI.

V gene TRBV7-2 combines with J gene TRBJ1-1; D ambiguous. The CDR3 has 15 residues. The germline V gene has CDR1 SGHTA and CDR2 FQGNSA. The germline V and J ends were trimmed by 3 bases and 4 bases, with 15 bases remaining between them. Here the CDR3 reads CASSFSGRKSTEAFF. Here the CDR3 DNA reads TGTGCCAGCAGCTTTTCCGGGAGGAAGTCCACTGAAGCTTTCTTT.

The CDR3 DNA is TGTGCCATCAGCAGGCCAGGTCAGCCCCAGCATTTT. This codes for CAISRPGQPQHF. V usage is TRBV10-3 and J usage is TRBJ1-5; D remains unclear. This CDR3 is 12 amino acids long. With 6 bases removed from V and 6 bases from J, the gap between germline ends came to 9 bases. The germline gives CDR1 ENHRY, CDR2 SYGVKD.

This CDR3 is CASSPTDNLYEQYF. CDR3 DNA: TGTGCCAGCAGTCCGACAGATAACCTCTACGAGCAGTACTTC. The chain uses TRBV9 and TRBJ2-7, with a tentative D call TRBD1 (5 bases). The CDR3 runs 14 residues. Germline V gene sequence: CDR1 SGDLS, CDR2 YYNGEE. Trimming shortened V by 5 bases and J by 3 bases, and 15 bases separated the two germline ends. The full variable domain, rest sourced from reference TRBV9 and TRBJ2-7, is DSGVTQTPKHLITATGQRVTLRCSPRSGDLSVYWYQQSLDQGLQFLIQYYNGEERAKGNILERFSAQQFPDLHSELNLSSLELGDSALYFCASSPTDNLYEQYFGPGTRLTVT.

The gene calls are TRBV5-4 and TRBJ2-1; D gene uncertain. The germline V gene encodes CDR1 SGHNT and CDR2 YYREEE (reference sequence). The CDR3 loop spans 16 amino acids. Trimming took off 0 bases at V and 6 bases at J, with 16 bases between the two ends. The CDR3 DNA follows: TGTGCCAGCAGCTTGGGGGCACAGTTGGCCCCCAATGAGCAGTTCTTC. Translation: CASSLGAQLAPNEQFF.

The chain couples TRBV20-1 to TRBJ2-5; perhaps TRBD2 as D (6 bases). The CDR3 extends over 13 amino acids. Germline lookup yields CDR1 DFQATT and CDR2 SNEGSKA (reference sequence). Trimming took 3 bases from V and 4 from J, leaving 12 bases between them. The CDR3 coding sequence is TGCAGTGCTAGTGAGGACGGGGGAGAGACCCAGTACTTC. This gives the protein CSASEDGGETQYF.

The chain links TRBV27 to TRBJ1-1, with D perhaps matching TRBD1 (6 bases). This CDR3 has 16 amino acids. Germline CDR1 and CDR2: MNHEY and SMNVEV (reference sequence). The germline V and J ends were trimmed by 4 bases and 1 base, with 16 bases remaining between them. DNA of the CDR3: TGTGCCAGCAGTTCCCCTTCATGGGGGCGGAACACTGAAGCTTTCTTT. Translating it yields CASSSPSWGRNTEAFF.

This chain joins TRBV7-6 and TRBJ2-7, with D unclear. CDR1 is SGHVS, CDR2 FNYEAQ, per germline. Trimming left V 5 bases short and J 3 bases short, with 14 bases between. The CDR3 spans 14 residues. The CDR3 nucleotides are TGTGCCAGCAGCCGAGCCTCTAGTAACTACGAGCAGTACTTC. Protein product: CASSRASSNYEQYF.

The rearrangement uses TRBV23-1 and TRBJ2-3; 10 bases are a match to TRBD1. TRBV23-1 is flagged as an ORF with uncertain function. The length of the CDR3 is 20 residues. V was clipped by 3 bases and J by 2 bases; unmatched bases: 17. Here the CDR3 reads CASSHRRTGGPQGLTDTQYF. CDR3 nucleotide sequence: TGCGCCAGCAGTCACCGCCGGACAGGGGGGCCCCAAGGCCTCACAGATACGCAGTATTTT.

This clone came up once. The CDR3 DNA is TGTGCCAGCAGCTCCCCGTCTAGCGGCACAGATACGCAGTATTTT. Protein: CASSSPSSGTDTQYF. The V and J genes are TRBV3-1 (or the pseudogene TRBV3-2) and TRBJ2-3; D is possibly TRBD2 (6 bases). This CDR3 is 15 amino acids long. Germline lookup yields CDR1 LGHDT and CDR2 YNNKEL (reference sequence). The germline V and J ends were trimmed by 5 bases and 1 base, with 13 bases remaining between them.

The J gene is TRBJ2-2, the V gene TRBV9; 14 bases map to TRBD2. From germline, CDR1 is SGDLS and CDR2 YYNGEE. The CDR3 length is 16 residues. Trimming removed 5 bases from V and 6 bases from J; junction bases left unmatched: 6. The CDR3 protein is CASSQTSGGAPGELFF. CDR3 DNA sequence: TGTGCCAGCAGTCAGACTAGCGGGGGGGCCCCCGGGGAGCTGTTTTTT.

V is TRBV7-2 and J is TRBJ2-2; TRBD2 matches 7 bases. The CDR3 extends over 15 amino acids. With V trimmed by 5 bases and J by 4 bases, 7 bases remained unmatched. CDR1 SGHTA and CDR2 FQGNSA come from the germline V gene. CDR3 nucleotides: TGTGCCAGCAGCCAATCCTGGGGGGGCACCGGGGAGCTGTTTTTT. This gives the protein CASSQSWGGTGELFF.

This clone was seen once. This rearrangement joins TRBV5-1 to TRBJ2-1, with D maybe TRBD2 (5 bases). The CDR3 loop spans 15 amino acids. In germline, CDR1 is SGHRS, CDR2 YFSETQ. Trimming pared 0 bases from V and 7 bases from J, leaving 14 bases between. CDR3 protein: CASSLAFGLLNEQFF. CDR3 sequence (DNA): TGCGCCAGCAGCTTGGCCTTTGGACTCTTGAATGAGCAGTTCTTC.

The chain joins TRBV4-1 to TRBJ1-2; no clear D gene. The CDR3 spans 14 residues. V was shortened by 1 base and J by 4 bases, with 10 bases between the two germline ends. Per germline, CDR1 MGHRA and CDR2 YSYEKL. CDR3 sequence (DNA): TGCGCCAGCAGCCAAGGGGCCCGAGTCTATGGCTACACCTTC. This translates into CASSQGARVYGYTF.

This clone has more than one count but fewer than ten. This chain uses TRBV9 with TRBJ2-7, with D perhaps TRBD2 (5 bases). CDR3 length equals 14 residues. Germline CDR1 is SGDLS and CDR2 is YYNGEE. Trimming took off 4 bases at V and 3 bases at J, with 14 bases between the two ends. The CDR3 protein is CASSSGPEGYEQYF. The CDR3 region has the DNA TGTGCCAGCAGCTCGGGCCCCGAGGGCTACGAGCAGTACTTC. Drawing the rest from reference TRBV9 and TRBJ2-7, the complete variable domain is DSGVTQTPKHLITATGQRVTLRCSPRSGDLSVYWYQQSLDQGLQFLIQYYNGEERAKGNILERFSAQQFPDLHSELNLSSLELGDSALYFCASSSGPEGYEQYFGPGTRLTVT.

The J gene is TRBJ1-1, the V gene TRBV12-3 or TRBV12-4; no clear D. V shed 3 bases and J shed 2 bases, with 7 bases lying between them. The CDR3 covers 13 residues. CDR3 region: CASSLLSNTEAFF. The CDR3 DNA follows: TGTGCCAGCAGTTTGTTGAGCAACACTGAAGCTTTCTTT.

DNA of the CDR3: TGTGCCAGCAGCTTCCGGGGTCGGGAGGAGACCCAGTACTTC. Its translation is CASSFRGREETQYF. This chain uses TRBV7-8 with TRBJ2-5, with D possibly being TRBD2 (6 bases). Trimming removed 3 bases from V and 5 bases from J, with 13 bases in between. Germline V lookup: CDR1 SGHVS, CDR2 FQNEAQ. This CDR3 region has 14 residues.

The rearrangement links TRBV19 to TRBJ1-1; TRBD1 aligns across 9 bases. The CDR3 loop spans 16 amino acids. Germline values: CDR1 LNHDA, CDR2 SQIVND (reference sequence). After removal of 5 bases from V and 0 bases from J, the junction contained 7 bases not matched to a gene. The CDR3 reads CASSVSGTGMNTEAFF. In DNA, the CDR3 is TGTGCCAGTAGTGTAAGCGGGACAGGGATGAACACTGAAGCTTTCTTT.

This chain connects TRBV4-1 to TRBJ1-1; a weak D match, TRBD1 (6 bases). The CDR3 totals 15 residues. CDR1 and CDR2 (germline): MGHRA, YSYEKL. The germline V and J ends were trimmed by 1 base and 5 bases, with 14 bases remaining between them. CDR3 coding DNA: TGCGCCAGCAGCCAAGCTTCAGGGGTTGAGACTGAAGCTTTCTTT. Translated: CASSQASGVETEAFF.

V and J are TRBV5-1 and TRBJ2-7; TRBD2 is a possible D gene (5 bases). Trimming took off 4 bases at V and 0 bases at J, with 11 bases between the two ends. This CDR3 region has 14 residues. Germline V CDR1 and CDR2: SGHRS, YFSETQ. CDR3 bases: TGCGCCAGCAGCCCGGGGTGGGGCTCCTACGAGCAGTACTTC. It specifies CASSPGWGSYEQYF.

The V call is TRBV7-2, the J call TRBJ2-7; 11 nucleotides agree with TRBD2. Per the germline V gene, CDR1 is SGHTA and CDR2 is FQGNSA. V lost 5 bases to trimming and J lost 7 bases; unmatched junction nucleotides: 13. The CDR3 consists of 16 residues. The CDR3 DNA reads TGTGCCAGCAGCCCGGGGACTAGCGGAGCTCTGGGGGAGCAGTACTTC. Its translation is CASSPGTSGALGEQYF.

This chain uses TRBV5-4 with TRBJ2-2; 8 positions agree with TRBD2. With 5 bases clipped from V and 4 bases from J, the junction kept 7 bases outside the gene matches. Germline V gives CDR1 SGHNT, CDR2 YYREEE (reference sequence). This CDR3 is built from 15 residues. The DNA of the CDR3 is TGTGCCAGCAGGACGGGGGGGCCCGTCACCGGGGAGCTGTTTTTT. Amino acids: CASRTGGPVTGELFF.